This T cell receptor beta chain was observed in a study of cytomegalovirus exposure and HLA in healthy donors. Use of 60 Vbeta and 13 Jbeta primers characterized the PCR. Assay: immunoSEQ multiplex PCR; the TCRdb copy retains only in-frame clones and omits some. In the table there are some 30,000 clones, roughly 44% of which are singletons. This clone was detected a few times. V was clipped by 1 base and J by 7 bases, with 4 bases between them. The V gene's germline CDR1 is SGHVS and CDR2 FQNEAQ. The CDR3 is 11 residues long. The chain is built from TRBV7-8 and TRBJ2-5; D uncertain. What was sequenced was PBMCs. The TCR originated in a woman aged 45-60 years in good health and CMV-seronegative. Here the CDR3 reads CASSLVATQYF. For the CDR3, the DNA is TGTGCCAGCAGCTTAGTGGCGACCCAGTACTTC.